The entry below gives a single TCR beta chain sequence along with its context. The target of this receptor is not known. It has no much larger one-base neighbor in the sample; base qualities were not kept. The run used an Illumina HiSeq 2500. Quantitative 5'-RACE with molecular barcodes was the method used to prepare the TCR beta libraries. As for the authors' bioinformatics: To identify disease-linked TCR variants, a new computational method was used, one built on a probabilistic model of VDJ rearrangement. TCRdb trimmed the raw reads at Q25, called clones with MiXCR and kept productive beta chains. Merged by CDR3 protein, the rows form single entries marked with the most common genes and DNA. The V and J calls follow TCRdb's processing rather than the paper's. The sample profile shows around 480,000 distinct CDR3 sequences; 17% of them were found once. The top ten constitute about 0.94% of the sample.

These data come from a study of CD8 T cells in ankylosing spondylitis (dated by TCRdb to between 2016 and 2019). In the study overall: The study profiled T cell receptor beta repertoires in healthy donors and ankylosing spondylitis patients to find disease-linked TCR variants. The full study cohort comprised 25 ankylosing spondylitis patients and over a hundred healthy donors. Peripheral blood was sampled, and synovial fluid was also collected from ankylosing spondylitis patients. Study-level results and caveats: The disease-linked clones had a CD8+ phenotype and were found at relatively low frequencies in peripheral blood. A TCR beta motif made up of several highly homologous amino acid variants appeared to be characteristic of blood from ankylosing spondylitis patients. Some TCR beta motif variants had previously been reported in synovial fluid and blood of reactive arthritis patients, which suggested common disease-initiation mechanisms. Significant enrichment of the disease-linked clones was reported in matched synovial fluid samples from ankylosing spondylitis patients.

V was cut back by 0 bases and J by 0 bases, leaving a gap of 13 bases between them. Including cysteine and phenylalanine, the CDR3 has 16 amino acids. Only CDR3 DNA remains: 48 bases, in frame from the first base. The germline V gene (reference sequence) supplies CDR1 DFQATT and CDR2 SNEGSKA. The TCR was taken from a male donor with ankylosing spondylitis. The sequenced sample consisted of blood, either unsorted or a sorted T cell fraction (not recorded which). The chain is encoded by TRBV20-1 joined to TRBJ2-3; matching of 5 bases hints at TRBD1 as the D gene. CDR3 reads: CSARDQGPLSTDTQYF. The bases read TGCAGTGCTAGAGATCAGGGCCCTTTAAGCACAGATACGCAGTATTTT.